This record covers a single T cell receptor beta chain. This clone has only a few counts. There is no known antigen for this receptor. The record has no base qualities; no much larger clone is one base away. TCRbeta CDR3 regions were amplified from genomic DNA by means of the immunoSEQ Assay, a bias-controlled multiplex PCR. Per the authors' processing: The number of nucleated cells in each sample was estimated by amplification of reference gene primers within the assay. To quantify the absolute abundance of each unique TCRbeta CDR3 rearrangement, sequence reads were collapsed and filtered. For each sample, productive Simpson clonality was calculated as the square root of Simpson's diversity index over productive rearrangements. TCRdb mirrors the immuneACCESS table, restricted to in-frame sequences. Some clones are absent from its copies; in checked studies, under half trace to an unresolved V gene, and the reason for the others is unknown. V and J calls and clone size come straight from that table; D and trimming were deduced from the DNA. Present in this sample are about 180,000 clones, 70% to 80% of which were seen just once. The ten top clones hold 15% to 20% of the sample.

These data are taken from a study of blood T cell repertoires in COVID-19 (dated by TCRdb to the early 2020s). Describing the broader study: Samples covering the acute and convalescent phases of COVID-19 were provided by collaborators in the United States, Italy and Spain. The material from the prospective study consisted of cDNA or gDNA derived from T cells, B-cell-depleted T cells, or PBMCs. Subjects who had been exposed to COVID-19, were actively infected with it, or had recovered from it provided the deeply sampled blood TCRbeta repertoires that made up the dataset. The repertoires were released in a freely available public database intended as a resource for research on the immune response to SARS-CoV-2. Samples were obtained from the ongoing ImmuneRACE study (first 160 participants) and from some 1,200 subjects provided by 6 global collaborators. Sample metadata almost always included a de-identified subject ID, COVID-19 status, age in years and sex. HLA class I and class II types, where available, came from metadata supplied by the sample provider rather than from assay-based typing. Paper-wide results and their limitations: The quantity of clinical and demographic metadata differed by source and by participant and was supplied without curation.

Participants in the prospective study were aged about 18 to 95 years, lived in under 30 United States geographic areas, and enrolled through a virtual design. In the prospective study, participants were assigned to cohorts based on the clinical history participants reported in a screening survey and a study questionnaire. Recovered participants in ImmuneRACE Cohort 3 were defined as having two consecutive negative NP/OP PCR tests, clearance from a healthcare professional, or resolution of symptoms. Mobile phlebotomists in the prospective study collected whole blood, serum and a nasopharyngeal or oropharyngeal swab from every participant. Prospective study participants could optionally give additional blood draws and questionnaires over an approximately two-month period. Prospective study blood samples were shipped either frozen or at room temperature before DNA extraction. Sample: PBMCs or T cells enriched from blood (not recorded which). This sequence originates from a woman aged 45-59 years who had recovered from COVID-19.

The CDR3 protein: CASRSLNIFSNQPQHF. The bases are TGTGCCAGTCGGTCCCTTAATATTTTTAGCAATCAGCCCCAGCATTTT. The sequence links TRBV19 to TRBJ1-5, with an unclear D gene assignment. The germline V gene (reference sequence) yields LNHDA for CDR1 and SQIVND for CDR2. Deletion took 8 bases off V and 0 bases off J, with a span of 17 bases between the germline ends. The CDR3 holds 16 amino acids from the cysteine to the phenylalanine. Of all the DNA, just the CDR3 is kept, 48 bases in frame from base 1.